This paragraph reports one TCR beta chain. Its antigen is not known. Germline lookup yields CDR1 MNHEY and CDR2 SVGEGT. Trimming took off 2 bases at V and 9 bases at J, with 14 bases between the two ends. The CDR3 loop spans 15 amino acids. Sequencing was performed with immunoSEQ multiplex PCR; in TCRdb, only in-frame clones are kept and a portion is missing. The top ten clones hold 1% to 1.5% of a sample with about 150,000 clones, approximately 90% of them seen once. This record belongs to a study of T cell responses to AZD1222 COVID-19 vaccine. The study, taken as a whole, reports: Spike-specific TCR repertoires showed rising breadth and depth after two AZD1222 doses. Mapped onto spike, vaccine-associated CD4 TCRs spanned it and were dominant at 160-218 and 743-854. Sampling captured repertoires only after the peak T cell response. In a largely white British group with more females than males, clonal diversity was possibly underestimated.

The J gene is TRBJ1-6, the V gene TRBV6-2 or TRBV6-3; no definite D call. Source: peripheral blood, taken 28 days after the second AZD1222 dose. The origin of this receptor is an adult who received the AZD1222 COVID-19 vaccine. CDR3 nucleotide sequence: TGTGCCAGCAGTTACGACGGAGGGTTGAGTTCACCCCTCCACTTT. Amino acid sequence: CASSYDGGLSSPLHF.